This section outlines one T cell receptor beta chain sequence together with its context. The recovered donors of Cohort 3 showed two negative PCRs, clearance, or symptom resolution. Clones were sequenced by immunoSEQ multiplex PCR, and TCRdb holds only the in-frame ones, with some missing. The table shows about 150,000 clones, with roughly 80% occurring only once. The source of the sample is a study of blood T cell repertoires in COVID-19. Across the whole study: Acute and convalescent COVID-19 samples came from the United States, Italy and Spain. In each case, the material was cDNA or gDNA derived from T cells, B-cell-depleted T cells, or PBMCs.

Germline loops: CDR1 KGHSH, CDR2 LQKENI. V was pared by 3 bases and J by 3 bases, with 4 bases of the junction left unmatched. CDR3 size: 15 residues. This TCR derives from a man aged 45 to 65 who had recovered from COVID-19. The J gene is TRBJ1-2, the V gene TRBV18; 10 bases match TRBD1. Sequencing was performed on PBMCs or T cells enriched from blood (not recorded which). CDR3: CASSPTGQGDYGYTF. CDR3 coding DNA: TGTGCCAGCTCACCCACCGGACAGGGGGACTATGGCTACACCTTC.